These 25 T cell receptor beta chains originate from one sample sequenced in a study of cytomegalovirus exposure and HLA in healthy donors. Primers for the PCR totalled 60 Vbeta and 13 Jbeta. Assay used: immunoSEQ multiplex PCR; TCRdb lists only in-frame clones, some missing. The table shows roughly 62,000 clones, with about 69% occurring only once. Sequenced sample: PBMCs. These receptors originate from a woman aged 30 to 39 in good health and CMV-seronegative.

J is TRBJ2-5 and V is TRBV28; 11 bases map to TRBD1. Germline-derived CDR1 and CDR2 are MDHEN and SYDVKM. V lost 4 bases, J lost 3 bases, and 10 bases stayed unmatched. The CDR3 spans 17 residues. Here the CDR3 DNA reads TGTGCCAGCAGTTACTACCCGGGACAGGGGGTGGAAGAGACCCAGTACTTC. This gives the protein CASSYYPGQGVEETQYF.

This chain links TRBV9 with TRBJ1-5; D is unresolved. CDR1 and CDR2 (germline): SGDLS, YYNGEE. The CDR3 contains 13 residues. V was trimmed by 4 bases and J by 12 bases, leaving 17 bases between them. This CDR3 is CASSLGSGSFQHF. The CDR3 bases are TGTGCCAGCAGCCTTGGCAGCGGGAGCTTCCAGCATTTT.

V is TRBV7-9 and J is TRBJ2-1, with no clear D. Trimming left V 4 bases short and J 0 bases short, with 13 bases between. This CDR3 spans 16 amino acids. CDR1 is SEHNR and CDR2 is FQNEAQ in the germline V gene (reference sequence). The CDR3 sequence is CASSSRQLSSYNEQFF. The CDR3 DNA reads as TGTGCCAGCAGCTCCCGACAACTGAGCTCCTACAATGAGCAGTTCTTC.

This chain joins TRBV18 and TRBJ1-2, with 8 bases identical to TRBD1. V shed 1 base and J 6 bases; nucleotides not matched to a gene: 7. CDR1 is KGHSH, CDR2 LQKENI, per germline. The CDR3 consists of 15 residues. CDR3 bases: TGTGCCAGCTCACCACGACAGGGGAATTTGGATGGCTACACCTTC. It specifies CASSPRQGNLDGYTF. Full variable domain (remainder filled in from reference TRBV18 and TRBJ1-2): NAGVMQNPRHLVRRRGQEARLRCSPMKGHSHVYWYRQLPEEGLKFMVYLQKENIIDESGMPKERFSAEFPKEGPSILRIQQVVRGDSAAYFCASSPRQGNLDGYTFGSGTRLTVV.

The V call is TRBV10-3, the J call TRBJ2-5; 11 positions match TRBD2. The V and J ends lost 2 bases and 4 bases, in that order; junction bases with no gene match: 9. The germline CDR1 and CDR2 sequences are ENHRY and SYGVKD. The CDR3 is 17 amino acids. The CDR3 loop is CAISELNSGRARETQYF. The DNA of the CDR3 is TGTGCCATCAGTGAGCTCAATAGCGGGAGGGCCAGAGAGACCCAGTACTTC.

The chain has TRBV27 and TRBJ2-3; D possibly corresponds to TRBD2 (5 bases). The ends were cut back, 0 bases at V and 6 bases at J, with 13 bases in the middle. The CDR3 spans 15 residues. From germline, CDR1 is MNHEY and CDR2 SMNVEV (reference sequence). The CDR3 spells CASSLSRAPSDTQYF. For the CDR3, the DNA is TGTGCCAGCAGTTTATCGAGGGCACCCTCTGATACGCAGTATTTT.

This clone was seen a few times. The chain links TRBV5-5 to TRBJ1-1; 8 nucleotides align to TRBD1. The CDR3 covers 14 residues. Germline values: CDR1 SGHKS, CDR2 YYEKEE (reference sequence). V shed 2 bases and J 1 base; nucleotides not matched to a gene: 1. This CDR3 reads CASSFGQGNTEAFF. As DNA, the CDR3 is TGTGCCAGCAGCTTTGGACAGGGGAACACTGAAGCTTTCTTT.

The chain has TRBV19 and TRBJ1-5, with D hard to call. V dropped 8 bases and J dropped 1 base, with 9 bases sitting between them. The CDR3 spans 13 residues. Germline-derived CDR1 and CDR2 are LNHDA and SQIVND (reference sequence). The CDR3: CASGSESNQPQHF. The DNA of the CDR3 is TGTGCCAGTGGAAGCGAGAGCAATCAGCCCCAGCATTTT.

The CDR3 here is CASSLEASGQETQYF. CDR3 nucleotides: TGTGCCAGCAGCTTAGAGGCTAGCGGCCAAGAGACCCAGTACTTC. The chain carries TRBV11-2 and TRBJ2-5; TRBD2 matches 7 bases. Looked up from germline, CDR1 is SGHAT and CDR2 is FQNNGV. The CDR3 consists of 15 residues. The ends lost 0 bases at V and 1 base at J; junction bases unmatched: 2.

The rearrangement uses TRBV28 and TRBJ2-3; D perhaps matches TRBD2 (6 bases). CDR1 and CDR2 from the germline V gene are MDHEN and SYDVKM. The CDR3 spans 14 residues. V was shortened by 6 bases and J by 2 bases, with 12 bases between the two germline ends. CDR3 loop: CASRPRDFTDTQYF. CDR3 nucleotide sequence: TGTGCCAGCAGACCGCGGGATTTCACAGATACGCAGTATTTT. Combining the CDR3 with reference TRBV28 and TRBJ2-3 gives the whole variable domain DVKVTQSSRYLVKRTGEKVFLECVQDMDHENMFWYRQDPGLGLRLIYFSYDVKMKEKGDIPEGYSVSREKKERFSLILESASTNQTSMYLCASRPRDFTDTQYFGPGTRLTVL.

This rearrangement joins TRBV5-1 to TRBJ2-3; D perhaps matches TRBD1 (6 bases). V was trimmed by 3 bases and J by 5 bases, leaving 19 bases between them. This CDR3 comprises 16 residues. Germline V gene sequence: CDR1 SGHRS, CDR2 YFSETQ. The CDR3 region is CASSSKQGNVIDTQYF. The CDR3, as DNA: TGCGCCAGCAGCTCCAAGCAGGGGAATGTTATAGATACGCAGTATTTT.

The J gene is TRBJ2-1, the V gene TRBV4-2; D ambiguous. Trimming stripped 1 base from V and 9 bases from J, with 10 bases between. Germline assignment: CDR1 LGHNA and CDR2 YNFKEQ. CDR3 length equals 13 residues. CDR3 DNA: TGTGCCAGCAGCCAAGGCAGTTTTGGTGAGCAGTTCTTC. Translated, it gives CASSQGSFGEQFF.

This chain joins TRBV5-1 and TRBJ1-5, with D perhaps TRBD1 (5 bases). Trimming left V 1 base short and J 5 bases short, with 10 bases between. The length of the CDR3 is 14 residues. Germline loops: CDR1 SGHRS, CDR2 YFSETQ. CDR3 bases: TGCGCCAGCAGCTTGAGTTCGGGGGATCAGCCCCAGCATTTT. Its protein is CASSLSSGDQPQHF.

The V and J genes are TRBV11-2 and TRBJ1-4; maybe TRBD1 (5 bases). From germline, CDR1 is SGHAT and CDR2 FQNNGV. Deletions cut 1 base from V and 10 bases from J, with 16 bases between. The CDR3 contains 15 residues. CDR3 in amino acids: CASSLVFQGIGKLFF. CDR3 nucleotide sequence: TGTGCCAGCAGCTTAGTGTTCCAGGGTATCGGAAAACTGTTTTTT. The variable domain in full, completed from reference TRBV11-2 and TRBJ1-4, reads EAGVAQSPRYKIIEKRQSVAFWCNPISGHATLYWYQQILGQGPKLLIQFQNNGVVDDSQLPKDRFSAERLKGVDSTLKIQPAKLEDSAVYLCASSLVFQGIGKLFFGSGTQLSVL.

V and J are TRBV27 and TRBJ2-3, with TRBD2 as a possible D gene (6 bases). The CDR3 has 18 amino acids. V lost 5 bases and J lost 2, with 23 bases in between. Germline V gene data show CDR1 as MNHEY and CDR2 as SMNVEV (reference sequence). CDR3 nucleotide sequence: TGTGCCAGCAGTATTCGTAGCGGTACGACCATTTCCACAGATACGCAGTATTTT. Translated: CASSIRSGTTISTDTQYF.

This chain connects TRBV7-9 to TRBJ2-3, with D perhaps TRBD1 (6 bases). Trimming took 5 bases from V and 2 from J, leaving 11 bases between them. The CDR3 loop spans 14 amino acids. Looked up from germline, CDR1 is SEHNR and CDR2 is FQNEAQ (reference sequence). The DNA for the CDR3 is TGTGCCAGCAGCGTCGGACAGTCCACAGATACGCAGTATTTT. Translated: CASSVGQSTDTQYF.

This clone turned up a few times. V gene TRBV4-3 combines with J gene TRBJ1-5, with D hard to call. The V and J ends lost 0 bases and 2 bases respectively, with 5 bases between them. The CDR3 consists of 14 residues. Germline-derived CDR1 and CDR2 are LGHNA and YSLEER. CDR3 protein: CASSQDIGNQPQHF. CDR3 nucleotides: TGCGCCAGCAGCCAAGATATAGGCAATCAGCCCCAGCATTTT.

A single count supports this clone. The chain employs TRBV28 and TRBJ2-7, with no clear D. V was pared by 11 bases and J by 0 bases, with 11 bases between. The CDR3 sequence is 12 residues long. Germline CDR1 is MDHEN and CDR2 is SYDVKM. This chain's CDR3 is CASLHSSYEQYF. The CDR3 DNA follows: TGTGCCTCCCTCCACAGCTCCTACGAGCAGTACTTC.

The V call is TRBV27, the J call TRBJ2-7; tentative D call: TRBD2 (6 bases). V lost 0 bases, J lost 3 bases, and 12 bases lay in between. CDR3 length: 15 amino acids. Germline CDR1 reads MNHEY; CDR2 reads SMNVEV (reference sequence). Here the CDR3 DNA reads TGTGCCAGCAGTTTATCGTGGGGGGTCCGCTACGAGCAGTACTTC. Translation: CASSLSWGVRYEQYF.

This clone has only a few counts. Other DNA sequences within the sample encode an identical CDR3. The DNA of the CDR3 is TGTGCCAGTTGCAAAGCAGGGGCGGCCTACGGCTACACCTTC. Translation gives CASCKAGAAYGYTF. This chain links TRBV19 with TRBJ1-2, with D possibly matching TRBD1 (6 bases). Looked up from germline, CDR1 is LNHDA and CDR2 is SQIVND (reference sequence). V was trimmed by 8 bases and J by 8 bases, leaving 21 bases between them. The CDR3 extends over 14 amino acids.

This chain uses TRBV18 with TRBJ2-2; D ambiguous. This CDR3 contains 13 residues. The V end was cut by 2 bases, the J end by 9 bases, with 10 bases between. The germline V gene has CDR1 KGHSH and CDR2 LQKENI. The CDR3 region has the DNA TGTGCCAGCTCACCAGGGCAGACGCGGGAGCTGTTTTTT. Its translation: CASSPGQTRELFF.

CDR3 amino acids: CAISVPGENEQFF. CDR3 coding DNA: TGTGCCATCAGCGTTCCGGGTGAGAATGAGCAGTTCTTC. This chain connects TRBV10-3 to TRBJ2-1; D ambiguous. This CDR3 is 13 amino acids long. V lost 6 bases, J lost 7 bases, and 13 bases lay in between. Germline assignment: CDR1 ENHRY and CDR2 SYGVKD.

The chain employs TRBV19 and TRBJ2-5, with 13 bases aligning to TRBD2. This CDR3 has 15 amino acids. Per germline, CDR1 LNHDA and CDR2 SQIVND (reference sequence). The V and J ends lost 4 bases and 1 base, in that order; junction bases with no gene match: 0. The CDR3, as DNA: TGTGCCAGTAGTAGGACTAGCGGGAGCCAAGAGACCCAGTACTTC. It specifies CASSRTSGSQETQYF.

This clone was observed a few times. This likely comes from a read error, as the CDR3 has no conserved phenylalanine or tryptophan at its end. The rearrangement links TRBV28 to TRBJ1-2; tentative D call: TRBD1 (5 bases). Trimming removed 3 bases from V and 5 bases from J, with 19 bases in between. The CDR3 length is 16 residues. Germline-derived CDR1 and CDR2 are MDHEN and SYDVKM. The CDR3 region has the DNA TGTGCCAGCAGTTTGGCGGGTGTGGGGAGGGGATATGGCTACACCTCC. This translates into CASSLAGVGRGYGYTS.

This chain links TRBV6-5 with TRBJ1-3, with 8 bases fitting TRBD1. V shed 6 bases and J 4 bases; nucleotides not matched to a gene: 8. This CDR3 region has 15 residues. The germline V gene has CDR1 MNHEY and CDR2 SVGAGI. The CDR3 nucleotides read TGTGCCAGCAGGCCCCCGACAGGGGAAGGAAACACCATATATTTT. Residues: CASRPPTGEGNTIYF.